Listed below are T cell receptor beta chains from one sample, sequenced in a study of human T cells and chemical hapten exposure. A single record per CDR3 protein comes from TCRdb applying MiXCR to the RACE reads. This table holds 95,000 to 130,000 distinct CDR3 sequences, 12% found once. The sample was whole blood, taken in connection with sensitization to the hapten diphenylcyclopropenone (DPC). The receptors originated from a woman aged 50 to 60 with alopecia areata. Some clones in this sample may be carry-over from other donors' samples. Each CDR3 is given with its conserved first and last residue. A D gene is named only where the DNA matches it firmly. Rows give clone size only sometimes, using once, few, many, or a class for an expanded clone.

D gene,clone size,V gene,J gene,CDR3 DNA,CDR3 protein
TRBD2,few,TRBV10-2,TRBJ2-1,TGCGCCAGCAGTGAGTGGACTAGCGGGCGGAATGAGCAGTTCTTC,CASSEWTSGRNEQFF
NA,NA,TRBV7-9,TRBJ2-3,TGTGCCAGCAGCTTAGCCTCCACAGATACGCAGTATTTT,CASSLASTDTQYF
NA,NA,TRBV5-1,TRBJ2-7,TGCGCCAGCAGCTTGCGACAGTCCTACGAGCAGTACTTC,CASSLRQSYEQYF
NA,few,TRBV6-5,TRBJ2-3,TGTGCCAGCAAGAGAGGGGTCCTTAGCACAGATACGCAGTATTTT,CASKRGVLSTDTQYF
NA,few,TRBV7-9,TRBJ1-2,TGTGCCAGCAGCTTAGATAGCTACTATGGCTACACCTTC,CASSLDSYYGYTF
NA,many,TRBV10-3,TRBJ1-2,TGTGCCATCAGTGAGGTTGGGGCCGGTGGCTACACCTTC,CAISEVGAGGYTF
TRBD1,few,TRBV20-1,TRBJ1-2,TGCAGTGCACCAACGACAGGGCTGGGAGGCGGCTACACCTTC,CSAPTTGLGGGYTF
TRBD2,few,TRBV5-8,TRBJ2-4,TGTGCCAGCAGCTTGGCCGGGGTAGCGGGAGCGCACATTCAGTACTTC,CASSLAGVAGAHIQYF
TRBD2,few,TRBV7-9,TRBJ2-7,TGTGCCAGCAGCAGAGGGGGCCCGGGACTAGCGGTTGGAGAGCAGTACTTC,CASSRGGPGLAVGEQYF
NA,many,TRBV19,TRBJ1-5,TGTGCCAGTAGTATTGGCCTAAAGCAGCCCCAGCATTTT,CASSIGLKQPQHF
NA,many,TRBV16,TRBJ1-5,TGTGCCAGCAGCCTAAGGTGGCAGGCGAGCAATCAGCCCCAGCATTTT,CASSLRWQASNQPQHF
NA,many,TRBV4-3,TRBJ2-2,TGCGCCAGCAGCCAAGATTACGAAAGAGAGAACACCGGGGAGCTGTTTTTT,CASSQDYERENTGELFF
NA,many,TRBV12-3/TRBV12-4,TRBJ2-1,TGTGCCAGCAGTGTACAGGGAATCCTCGCCAATGAGCAGTTCTTC,CASSVQGILANEQFF
NA,NA,TRBV27,TRBJ1-1,TGTGCCAGCAGTCCGAACGGGGCTGAAGCTTTCTTT,CASSPNGAEAFF
TRBD2,NA,TRBV25-1,TRBJ2-3,TGTGCCAGCAGAGGACTAGTAAGCACAGATACGCAGTATTTT,CASRGLVSTDTQYF